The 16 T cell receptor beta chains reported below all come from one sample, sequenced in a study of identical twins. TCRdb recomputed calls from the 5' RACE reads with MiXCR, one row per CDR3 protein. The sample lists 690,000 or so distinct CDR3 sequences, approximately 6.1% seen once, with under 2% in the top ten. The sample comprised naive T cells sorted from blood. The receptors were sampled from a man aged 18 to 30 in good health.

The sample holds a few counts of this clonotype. CDR3 coding DNA: TGTGCCAGCAGCCAAGGGGACGGTATCTACGAGCAGTACTTC. As protein: CASSQGDGIYEQYF. This chain joins TRBV3-1 and TRBJ2-7; the D gene could be TRBD1 or TRBD2 (5 bases each). The CDR3 is 14 residues long. V was cut by 1 base and J by 3 bases, with 10 bases left in between. Germline-derived CDR1 and CDR2 are LGHDT and YNNKEL (reference sequence).

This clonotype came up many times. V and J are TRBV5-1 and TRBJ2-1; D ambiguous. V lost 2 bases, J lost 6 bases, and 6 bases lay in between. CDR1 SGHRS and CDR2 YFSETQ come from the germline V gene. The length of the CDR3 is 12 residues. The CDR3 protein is CASSLQGNEQFF. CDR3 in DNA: TGCGCCAGCAGCTTACAAGGCAATGAGCAGTTCTTC.

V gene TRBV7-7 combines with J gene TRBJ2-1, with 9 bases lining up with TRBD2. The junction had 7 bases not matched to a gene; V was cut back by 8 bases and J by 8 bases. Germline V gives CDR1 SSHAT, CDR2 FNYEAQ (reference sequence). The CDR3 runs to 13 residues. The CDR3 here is CASGTSILDEQFF. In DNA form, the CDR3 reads TGTGCCAGCGGGACTAGCATTCTCGATGAGCAGTTCTTC.

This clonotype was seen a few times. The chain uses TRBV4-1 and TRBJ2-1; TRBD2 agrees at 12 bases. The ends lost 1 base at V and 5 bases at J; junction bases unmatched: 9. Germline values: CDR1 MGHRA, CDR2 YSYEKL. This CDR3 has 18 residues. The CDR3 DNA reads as TGCGCCAGCAGCCAAGGCCGCCTTACTAGCGGGAGGAACAATGAGCAGTTCTTC. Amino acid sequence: CASSQGRLTSGRNNEQFF.

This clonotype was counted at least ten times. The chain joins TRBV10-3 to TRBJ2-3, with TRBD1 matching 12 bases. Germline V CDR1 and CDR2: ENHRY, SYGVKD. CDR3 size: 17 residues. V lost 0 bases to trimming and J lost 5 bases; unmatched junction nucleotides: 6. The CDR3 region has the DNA TGTGCCATCAGTGAGTCTTCGGGACAGGGGGCAGAAGATACGCAGTATTTT. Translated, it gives CAISESSGQGAEDTQYF.

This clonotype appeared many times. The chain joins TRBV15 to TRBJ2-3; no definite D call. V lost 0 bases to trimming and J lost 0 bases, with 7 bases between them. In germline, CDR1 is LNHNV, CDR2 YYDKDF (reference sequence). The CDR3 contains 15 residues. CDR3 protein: CATSRDRASTDTQYF. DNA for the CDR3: TGTGCCACCAGCAGAGATAGGGCAAGCACAGATACGCAGTATTTT. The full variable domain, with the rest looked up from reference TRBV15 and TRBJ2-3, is DAMVIQNPRYQVTQFGKPVTLSCSQTLNHNVMYWYQQKSSQAPKLLFHYYDKDFNNEADTPDNFQSRRPNTSFCFLDIRSPGLGDTAMYLCATSRDRASTDTQYFGPGTRLTVL.

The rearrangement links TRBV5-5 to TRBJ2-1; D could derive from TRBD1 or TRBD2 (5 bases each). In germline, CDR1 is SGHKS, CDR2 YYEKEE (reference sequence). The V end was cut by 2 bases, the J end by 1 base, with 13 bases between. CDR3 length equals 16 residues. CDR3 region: CASSLRGVESYNEQFF. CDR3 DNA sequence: TGTGCCAGCAGCTTACGAGGGGTCGAATCCTACAATGAGCAGTTCTTC.

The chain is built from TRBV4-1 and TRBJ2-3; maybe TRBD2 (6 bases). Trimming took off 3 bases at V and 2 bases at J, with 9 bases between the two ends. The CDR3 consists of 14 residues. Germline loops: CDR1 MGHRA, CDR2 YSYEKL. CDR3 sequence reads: CASSHGGPTDTQYF. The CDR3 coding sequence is TGCGCCAGCAGCCACGGGGGTCCCACAGATACGCAGTATTTT.

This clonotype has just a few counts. The CDR3 DNA sequence: TGCGCCAGCAGCGACTACACTGAAGCTTTCTTT. It yields the protein CASSDYTEAFF. The chain uses TRBV5-1 and TRBJ1-1; D is unclear. Germline V CDR1 and CDR2: SGHRS, YFSETQ. Trimming cost V 4 bases and J 3 bases, with 4 bases left between them. The CDR3 loop spans 11 amino acids.

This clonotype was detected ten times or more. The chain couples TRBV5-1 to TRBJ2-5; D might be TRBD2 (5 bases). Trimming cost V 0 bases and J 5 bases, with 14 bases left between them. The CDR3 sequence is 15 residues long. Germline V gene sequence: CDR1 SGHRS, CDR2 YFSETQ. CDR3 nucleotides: TGCGCCAGCAGCTTGGTGGACTCCCACGGGGAGACCCAGTACTTC. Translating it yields CASSLVDSHGETQYF.

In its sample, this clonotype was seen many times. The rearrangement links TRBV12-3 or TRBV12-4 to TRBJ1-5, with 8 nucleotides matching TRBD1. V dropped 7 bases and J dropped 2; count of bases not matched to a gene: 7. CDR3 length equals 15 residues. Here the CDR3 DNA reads TGTGCCAGCACCACAGGGGGAGGGGGCAATCAGCCCCAGCATTTT. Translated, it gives CASTTGGGGNQPQHF.

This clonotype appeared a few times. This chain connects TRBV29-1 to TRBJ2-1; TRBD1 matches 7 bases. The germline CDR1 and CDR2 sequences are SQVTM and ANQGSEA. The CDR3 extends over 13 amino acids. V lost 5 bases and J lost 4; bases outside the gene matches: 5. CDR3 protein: CSVPGTVYNEQFF. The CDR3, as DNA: TGCAGCGTTCCCGGGACAGTATACAATGAGCAGTTCTTC.

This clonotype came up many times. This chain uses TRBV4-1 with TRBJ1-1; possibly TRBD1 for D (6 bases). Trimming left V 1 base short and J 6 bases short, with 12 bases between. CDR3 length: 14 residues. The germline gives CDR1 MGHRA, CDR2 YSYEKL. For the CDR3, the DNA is TGCGCCAGCAGCCAAGTAGACAGGCTGTCTGAAGCTTTCTTT. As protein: CASSQVDRLSEAFF.

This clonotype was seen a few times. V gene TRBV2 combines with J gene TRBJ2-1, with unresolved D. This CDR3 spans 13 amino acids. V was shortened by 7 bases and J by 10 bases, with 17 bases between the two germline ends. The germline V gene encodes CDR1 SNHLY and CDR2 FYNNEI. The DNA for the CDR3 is TGTGCCAGCATAGGTTGGGGATCCCCCGAGCAGTTCTTC. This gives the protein CASIGWGSPEQFF.

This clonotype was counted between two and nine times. DNA of the CDR3: TGTGCCAGCAGCCCGATCAGCGGTGAGCAGTTCTTC. Amino acid sequence: CASSPISGEQFF. The chain carries TRBV6-6 and TRBJ2-1, with a weak D call TRBD2 (5 bases). Trimming removed 6 bases from V and 9 bases from J, with 12 bases in between. CDR3 size: 12 residues. CDR1 MNHNY and CDR2 SVGAGI come from the germline V gene (reference sequence).

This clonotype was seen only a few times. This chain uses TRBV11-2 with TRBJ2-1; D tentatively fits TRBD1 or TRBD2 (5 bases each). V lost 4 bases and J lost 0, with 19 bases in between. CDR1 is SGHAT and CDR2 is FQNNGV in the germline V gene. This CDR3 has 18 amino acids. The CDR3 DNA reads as TGTGCCAGCAGCTCAGAAGACGGGACCTCCGACTCCTACAATGAGCAGTTCTTC. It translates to CASSSEDGTSDSYNEQFF.